This TCR beta chain was sequenced in a study of T-cell reconstitution after alpha-beta-depleted transplantation in children. This CDR3 has 15 residues. V trimming: 6 bases; J trimming: 2 bases; junction bases outside the gene matches: 5. Study conclusions and caveats: Roughly two months post-transplant, alpha-beta T cells reportedly originated from several hundred graft clones that had expanded. Newly generated T cells supplied most T-cell counts and diversity one year post-transplant.

Unique molecular identifiers featured in how the TCRbeta library was prepared. Each CDR3 protein is one row after TCRdb ran MiXCR on the PCR reads. This sample has about a million distinct CDR3 sequences; about 29% occur once, and the top ten carry roughly 30%. On this clonotype itself: The target antigen is unknown.

The chain carries TRBV12-3 or TRBV12-4 and TRBJ2-3; 10 nucleotides agree with TRBD2. The sequences come from PBMCs, mostly from graft donor cells, collected 360 days after TCRalphabeta/CD19-depleted stem cell transplant. This receptor was identified in a boy younger than two who had a stem cell transplant for SCID, so the T cells may come from the graft donor. The CDR3 region is CASRERGGLTDTQYF. CDR3 nucleotide sequence: TGTGCCAGCAGGGAGCGGGGGGGCCTCACAGATACGCAGTATTTT.